The next 29 T cell receptor beta chains were all read from a single sample in a study of T cells after yellow fever vaccination. TCRdb independently ran MiXCR on the 5' RACE reads; one entry per CDR3 protein. The data show tens of thousands of distinct CDR3 sequences, roughly 8% seen once. Sample: CD8+ T cells sorted from PBMCs, taken on the day of the yellow fever booster vaccination. The receptors were sampled from a young man who received the YFV17D yellow fever vaccine.

This clonotype was counted ten times or more. J is TRBJ2-2 and V is TRBV4-3, with no clear D. Looked up from germline, CDR1 is LGHNA and CDR2 is YSLEER. V was shortened by 4 bases and J by 7 bases, with 16 bases between the two germline ends. The CDR3 is made up of 15 amino acids. CDR3 amino acids: CASSRELRVGGELFF. The CDR3 bases are TGCGCCAGCAGCCGTGAGCTTAGGGTTGGCGGGGAGCTGTTTTTT.

This sequence joins TRBV27 and TRBJ2-7, with D possibly being TRBD2 (5 bases). V lost 3 bases and J 3 bases, leaving 15 bases between the germline ends. The germline V gene encodes CDR1 MNHEY and CDR2 SMNVEV (reference sequence). The CDR3 consists of 15 residues. CDR3 protein: CASSFNYGLSYEQYF. The CDR3 coding sequence is TGTGCCAGCAGTTTCAATTACGGACTTAGCTACGAGCAGTACTTC.

This clonotype was detected only a few times. The V and J genes are TRBV7-2 and TRBJ2-7, with 9 bases that match TRBD2. Germline values: CDR1 SGHTA, CDR2 FQGNSA. This CDR3 has 15 amino acids. Losses at the gene ends were 2 bases for V and 3 bases for J; bases not matched to a gene: 5. The CDR3 DNA follows: TGTGCCAGCAGCTTATGGGTTAGCGGGGGCTACGAGCAGTACTTC. Its translation is CASSLWVSGGYEQYF. The complete variable domain, with remaining parts taken from reference TRBV7-2 and TRBJ2-7, reads GAGVSQSPSNKVTEKGKDVELRCDPISGHTALYWYRQSLGQGLEFLIYFQGNSAPDKSGLPSDRFSAERTGGSVSTLTIQRTQQEDSAVYLCASSLWVSGGYEQYFGPGTRLTVT.

The chain carries TRBV12-3 or TRBV12-4 and TRBJ2-7; TRBD2 matches at 12 bases. The CDR3 extends over 15 amino acids. The junction had 7 bases not matched to a gene; V was cut back by 5 bases and J by 5 bases. The CDR3 is CASSIGTSGPDEQYF. CDR3 nucleotide sequence: TGTGCCAGCAGTATCGGGACTAGCGGGCCGGACGAGCAGTACTTC.

This clonotype was seen a few times. This chain uses TRBV25-1 with TRBJ2-7, with 7 bases matching TRBD2. Trimming at V came to 2 bases and at J to 12 bases, leaving 4 bases not matched to a gene. The CDR3 totals 11 residues. Germline CDR1 reads MGHDK; CDR2 reads SYGVNS. CDR3 coding DNA: TGTGCCAGCAGTGAAGACGGGAGGTGGTACTTC. Translated, it gives CASSEDGRWYF.

This clonotype has more than one count but fewer than ten. The chain combines TRBV10-1 with TRBJ2-3; D remains ambiguous. This CDR3 contains 15 residues. Trimming took 4 bases from V and 4 from J, leaving 15 bases between them. Germline CDR1 and CDR2: WNHNN and SYGVQD (reference sequence). The CDR3, as DNA: TGCGCCAGCAGTGTAGGGCAGCCCAGTGCAGATACGCAGTATTTT. It translates to CASSVGQPSADTQYF.

This chain links TRBV4-3 with TRBJ1-6; TRBD1 might be the D (6 bases). The CDR3 spans 16 residues. CDR1 and CDR2 (germline): LGHNA, YSLEER. Deletions cut 4 bases from V and 11 bases from J, with 21 bases between. The CDR3 DNA is TGCGCCAGCAGCCCTGCCTGGACAGCCCTGGCGGCACCCCTCCACTTT. Its protein is CASSPAWTALAAPLHF.

Many counts were recorded for this clonotype. This rearrangement joins TRBV5-4 to TRBJ2-2; D is ambiguous. The ends were cut back, 0 bases at V and 0 bases at J, with 3 bases in the middle. This CDR3 spans 14 amino acids. Germline loops: CDR1 SGHNT, CDR2 YYREEE (reference sequence). The CDR3 reads CASSLATNTGELFF. In DNA, the CDR3 is TGTGCCAGCAGCTTGGCCACGAACACCGGGGAGCTGTTTTTT.

This clonotype has just a few counts. The chain has TRBV4-3 and TRBJ2-2, with D perhaps TRBD1 or TRBD2 (5 bases each). The ends were cut back, 7 bases at V and 3 bases at J, with 12 bases in the middle. This CDR3 contains 14 residues. The V gene's germline CDR1 is LGHNA and CDR2 YSLEER. The CDR3: CASNPGAYTGELFF. The DNA for the CDR3 is TGCGCCAGCAACCCCGGGGCGTACACCGGGGAGCTGTTTTTT.

This clonotype was seen a handful of times. The V and J genes are TRBV12-3 or TRBV12-4 and TRBJ2-1; D remains ambiguous. The CDR3 is 14 residues long. With 1 base removed from V and 5 bases from J, the gap between germline ends came to 9 bases. The CDR3 loop reads CASSLVRPHNEQFF. The CDR3 DNA is TGTGCCAGCAGTTTAGTGCGGCCTCACAATGAGCAGTTCTTC.

In its sample, this clonotype was seen a few times. The V and J genes are TRBV20-1 and TRBJ2-5, with D hard to call. Germline CDR1 DFQATT, CDR2 SNEGSKA (reference sequence). V lost 2 bases and J 3 bases, leaving 10 bases between the germline ends. The CDR3 contains 13 residues. CDR3: CSARRRIEETQYF. CDR3 nucleotide sequence: TGCAGTGCTAGAAGGCGAATAGAAGAGACCCAGTACTTC.

This chain connects TRBV27 to TRBJ2-6; no clear D. Trimming shortened V by 3 bases and J by 0 bases, and 6 bases separated the two germline ends. The CDR3 totals 15 residues. Germline V gives CDR1 MNHEY, CDR2 SMNVEV (reference sequence). The CDR3 region is CASSLSTSGANVLTF. CDR3 nucleotides: TGTGCCAGCAGTTTGAGTACCTCTGGGGCCAACGTCCTGACTTTC.

There are many counts of this clonotype. V is TRBV11-2 and J is TRBJ2-5; D call uncertain. Trimming shortened V by 3 bases and J by 10 bases, and 9 bases separated the two germline ends. The length of the CDR3 is 11 residues. Germline CDR1 and CDR2: SGHAT and FQNNGV. In DNA, the CDR3 is TGTGCCAGCAGCTTGGGCGATGGCCAGTACTTC. Protein sequence: CASSLGDGQYF.

J is TRBJ2-7 and V is TRBV7-8; D gene ambiguous. The CDR3 contains 12 residues. Germline CDR1 is SGHVS and CDR2 is FQNEAQ. V was trimmed by 6 bases and J by 3 bases, leaving 9 bases between them. The CDR3 region has the DNA TGTGCCAGCAGTATGACTGGCTACGAGCAGTACTTC. It yields the protein CASSMTGYEQYF. Looking up the rest from reference TRBV7-8 and TRBJ2-7 gives the full variable domain: GAGVSQSPRYKVAKRGQDVALRCDPISGHVSLFWYQQALGQGPEFLTYFQNEAQLDKSGLPSDRFFAERPEGSVSTLKIQRTQQEDSAVYLCASSMTGYEQYFGPGTRLTVT.

Comment on this clonotype: The junction departs from germline at one end; a sequencing error may be responsible. V gene TRBV29-1 combines with J gene TRBJ2-5; 7 bases are shared with TRBD2. The V gene's germline CDR1 is SQVTM and CDR2 ANQGSEA. This CDR3 contains 13 residues. This CDR3 reads CSVEEGSGEIQYF. The CDR3 nucleotides are TGCAGCGTTGAAGAGGGGAGCGGGGAGATCCAGTACTTC.

This clonotype was seen repeatedly, ten times or more. The chain couples TRBV5-1 to TRBJ2-1; D is unresolved. Between the trimmed V and J ends, which lost 1 base and 9 bases, there was a span of 8 bases. The germline CDR1 and CDR2 sequences are SGHRS and YFSETQ. This CDR3 has 12 residues. The CDR3: CASSLTVLEQFF. The CDR3 nucleotides read TGCGCCAGCAGCTTGACAGTGCTTGAGCAGTTCTTC.

The V gene is TRBV5-4, the J gene TRBJ2-1, with D maybe TRBD2 (5 bases). CDR1 is SGHNT, CDR2 YYREEE, per germline (reference sequence). The V end was cut by 2 bases, the J end by 9 bases, with 6 bases between. This CDR3 spans 11 amino acids. CDR3 protein: CASSFSAEQFF. The DNA for the CDR3 is TGTGCCAGCAGCTTTAGCGCTGAGCAGTTCTTC.

Ten or more counts support this clonotype. V gene TRBV5-1 combines with J gene TRBJ2-2; no firm D call. V lost 1 base to trimming and J lost 0 bases, with 4 bases between them. This CDR3 has 14 residues. Germline CDR1 SGHRS, CDR2 YFSETQ. CDR3 DNA sequence: TGCGCCAGCAGCTTGTTATCGAACACCGGGGAGCTGTTTTTT. It encodes CASSLLSNTGELFF. The variable domain in full, with the rest retrieved from reference TRBV5-1 and TRBJ2-2, is KAGVTQTPRYLIKTRGQQVTLSCSPISGHRSVSWYQQTPGQGLQFLFEYFSETQRNKGNFPGRFSGRQFSNSRSEMNVSTLELGDSALYLCASSLLSNTGELFFGEGSRLTVL.

This clonotype was counted between two and nine times. This chain joins TRBV12-3 or TRBV12-4 and TRBJ2-5, with 7 bases matching TRBD1. The CDR3 sequence is 16 residues long. V was clipped by 2 bases and J by 4 bases; unmatched bases: 10. CDR3 region: CASSLPMITGVETQYF. The CDR3 coding sequence is TGTGCCAGCAGTTTACCGATGATAACAGGGGTAGAGACCCAGTACTTC.

The chain employs TRBV11-3 and TRBJ2-5; D is unresolved. Germline CDR1 is SGHNT and CDR2 is YENEEA. V lost 4 bases to trimming and J lost 4 bases, with 13 bases between them. The CDR3 is 14 residues long. The CDR3 reads CASSSRSAPETQYF. CDR3 coding DNA: TGTGCCAGCAGCTCCCGATCTGCTCCAGAGACCCAGTACTTC.

There are a few counts of this clonotype. The J gene is TRBJ2-4, the V gene TRBV12-3 or TRBV12-4; D call uncertain. The CDR3 is made up of 13 amino acids. Trimming took off 3 bases at V and 0 bases at J, with 3 bases between the two ends. The CDR3 DNA reads as TGTGCCAGCAGTTTTGTAGCCAAAAACATTCAGTACTTC. It translates to CASSFVAKNIQYF.

Concerning this clonotype: A much more abundant neighbour one base away suggests this may be a read error. The chain carries TRBV7-9 and TRBJ2-1; 7 bases are shared with TRBD2. The CDR3 covers 14 residues. CDR1 and CDR2 (germline): SEHNR, FQNEAQ (reference sequence). CDR3 DNA: TGTGCCAGCAGCCCCTTGACTAGCTACAATGAGCGGTTCTTC. Translating it yields CASSPLTSYNERFF.

The chain links TRBV11-2 to TRBJ1-2, with D perhaps matching TRBD1 (6 bases). V was clipped by 5 bases and J by 8 bases, with 15 bases between them. The length of the CDR3 is 13 residues. Germline V gives CDR1 SGHAT, CDR2 FQNNGV. DNA of the CDR3: TGTGCCAGCAGCCCGTCGGGGGGCGAGGGCTACACCTTC. Protein: CASSPSGGEGYTF.

This clonotype was seen a handful of times. The chain couples TRBV11-2 to TRBJ2-1; either TRBD1 or TRBD2 may fit D (5 bases each). Germline V gives CDR1 SGHAT, CDR2 FQNNGV. The CDR3 runs to 12 residues. The V gene lost 10 bases and the J gene lost 4 bases, with 11 bases spanning the gap. The CDR3 DNA reads TGTGCCAACCGGGGCCCATACAATGAGCAGTTCTTC. This encodes CANRGPYNEQFF. The complete variable domain, with remaining parts taken from reference TRBV11-2 and TRBJ2-1, reads EAGVAQSPRYKIIEKRQSVAFWCNPISGHATLYWYQQILGQGPKLLIQFQNNGVVDDSQLPKDRFSAERLKGVDSTLKIQPAKLEDSAVYLCANRGPYNEQFFGPGTRLTVL.

This clonotype has just a few counts. V and J are TRBV4-3 and TRBJ2-1; TRBD1 might be the D (5 bases). V was pared by 5 bases and J by 7 bases, with 21 bases between. Germline CDR1 and CDR2: LGHNA and YSLEER. The CDR3 loop spans 16 amino acids. The CDR3: CASSGSWGRRANEQFF. The CDR3 coding sequence is TGCGCCAGCAGCGGATCGTGGGGCCGGCGAGCGAATGAGCAGTTCTTC.

The sample holds a few counts of this clonotype. The V and J genes are TRBV7-3 and TRBJ2-1, with 7 bases lining up with TRBD2. CDR3 size: 15 residues. In germline, CDR1 is SGHTA, CDR2 FQGTGA. The V and J ends lost 0 bases and 2 bases, in that order; junction bases with no gene match: 1. This CDR3 is CASSLTGGPYNEQFF. The CDR3 DNA sequence: TGTGCCAGCAGCTTAACGGGAGGGCCCTACAATGAGCAGTTCTTC.

In its sample, this clonotype was seen a few times. V usage is TRBV7-6 and J usage is TRBJ2-5, with a weak D call TRBD1 (6 bases). The CDR3 is 15 residues long. Trimming took off 10 bases at V and 4 bases at J, with 22 bases between the two ends. CDR1 and CDR2 (germline): SGHVS, FNYEAQ. CDR3 sequence reads: CAISSGPIQGETQYF. CDR3 in DNA: TGTGCCATCTCCTCCGGGCCAATACAGGGAGAGACCCAGTACTTC.

This clonotype was detected many times. Its ends do not fully match the called genes, so a read error is possible. The chain carries TRBV24-1 and TRBJ2-2; 8 bases fit TRBD2. Germline V CDR1 and CDR2: KGHDR, SFDVKD. This CDR3 comprises 15 residues. The CDR3 reads CDTRSGSRDTGELFF. Here the CDR3 DNA reads TGTGACACCAGGAGCGGGAGCCGGGACACCGGGGAGCTGTTTTTT.

Comments on this clonotype: This may be a read error, as it is one base from a much larger clone. The chain couples TRBV14 to TRBJ2-5, with TRBD2 matching 8 bases. The CDR3 has 18 amino acids. V lost 0 bases to trimming and J lost 5 bases; unmatched junction nucleotides: 14. From germline, CDR1 is SGHDN and CDR2 FVKESK. The CDR3 here is CASSQDALWAGGVETQYF. The CDR3 DNA reads TGTGCCAGCAGCCAAGATGCCCTCTGGGCGGGAGGAGTCGAGACCCAGTACTTC.